The rows below give T cell receptor beta chains drawn from one sample of a study of T cells after yellow fever vaccination. TCRdb redid the calling of the 5' RACE reads with MiXCR, one entry per CDR3 protein. Of roughly 70,000 distinct CDR3 sequences in the sample, around 7.3% were seen once. The specimen was CD8+ T cells sorted from PBMCs, collected on the day of the yellow fever booster vaccination. These receptors originate from a man aged 25 to 45 who received the YFV17D yellow fever vaccine. Each CDR3 is given with its conserved first and last residue. The D gene is left open where the match is weak. Clone size is shown for a subset of rows, as once, few, many or a class of expanded clone.

TRBJ2-4	many	-	TRBV27	TGTGCCAGCAGTTTATCTGCCAAAAACATTCAGTACTTC	CASSLSAKNIQYF
TRBJ2-7	few	-	TRBV15	TGTGCCACCAGCAGAGAAGGAGTCTCCTACGAGCAGTACTTC	CATSREGVSYEQYF
TRBJ2-5	-	-	TRBV7-2	TGTGCCAGCAGCTTTGGAGGGGAACAAGAGACCCAGTACTTC	CASSFGGEQETQYF
TRBJ2-5	-	TRBD1	TRBV7-9	TGTGCCAGCAGCCCCTCCGGGACAGGGGGCGCAGAGACCCAGTACTTC	CASSPSGTGGAETQYF
TRBJ2-2	-	-	TRBV24-1	TGTGCCACCAGTGATTTGCCTGGAACCCGGGGGACCGGGGAGCTGTTTTTT	CATSDLPGTRGTGELFF
TRBJ2-1	many	TRBD1	TRBV5-1	TGCGCCAGCAGCTTGGGAGCCGGGACAGGTTACAATGAGCAGTTCTTC	CASSLGAGTGYNEQFF
TRBJ2-7	many	-	TRBV7-2	TGTGCCAGCAGCCTACAGACGACCTACGAGCAGTACTTC	CASSLQTTYEQYF
TRBJ1-5	few	-	TRBV7-9	TGTGCCAGCAGCTCCGGACCCCCCCAGCATTTT	CASSSGPPQHF
TRBJ2-7	few	-	TRBV6-2/TRBV6-3	TGTGCCAGCAGTTCCCAACCCTGGGAGCAGTACTTC	CASSSQPWEQYF
TRBJ1-6	-	-	TRBV27	TGTGCCAGCAGTTTCGGGGCAGCCACCTCACCCCTCCACTTT	CASSFGAATSPLHF
TRBJ2-3	-	-	TRBV9	TGTGCCAGCAGCGTAGACGTAGCGCCTCCCCAAGATACGCAGTATTTT	CASSVDVAPPQDTQYF
TRBJ2-5	-	TRBD2	TRBV20-1	TGCAGTGCTAGAGATCCCACTAGCGGGAGGGCCTTGAGAGAGACCCAGTACTTC	CSARDPTSGRALRETQYF
TRBJ2-5	many	-	TRBV20-1	TGCAGTGCTAGACTTGAAGAGACCCAGTACTTC	CSARLEETQYF
TRBJ2-1	few	-	TRBV5-6	TGTGCCAGCAGCTTTAGCGGTCCTATCCTGACGCAGTTCTTC	CASSFSGPILTQFF
TRBJ2-5	-	-	TRBV24-1	TGTGCCACCAGTGATCCCAGGAGCCCGGGGACCCAGTACTTC	CATSDPRSPGTQYF
TRBJ2-7	many	TRBD2	TRBV12-3/TRBV12-4	TGTGCCAGCAATTTAGCGGGAGTCAGCGAGCAGTACTTC	CASNLAGVSEQYF
TRBJ2-7	many	TRBD2	TRBV6-5	TGTGCCAGCAGGTACTCTAGCGGAGTCTCCTACGAGCAGTACTTC	CASRYSSGVSYEQYF
TRBJ2-1	-	-	TRBV7-6	TGTGTCAGCAGCATCACCCTAGGGATAAATAACAATGAGCAGTTCTTC	CVSSITLGINNNEQFF
TRBJ2-3	many	TRBD2	TRBV7-8	TGTGCCAGCAGCGATCCCCGTTCGGGGGGAGAACCAGATACGCAGTATTTT	CASSDPRSGGEPDTQYF
TRBJ2-1	-	TRBD2	TRBV11-2	TGTGCCAGCAGCCCCCACCGACTAGCGGGAGGCCACAATGAGCAGTTCTTC	CASSPHRLAGGHNEQFF
TRBJ2-1	few	-	TRBV20-1	TGCAGTGTTCCGAACTCTTACAATGAGCAGTTCTTC	CSVPNSYNEQFF
TRBJ2-5	many	TRBD2	TRBV12-3/TRBV12-4	TGTGCCAGCAGTGATCTACTAGCGGGGGGGAGGGAGACCCAGTACTTC	CASSDLLAGGRETQYF
TRBJ2-7	-	-	TRBV5-1	TGCGCCAGCAGCTTCTCGGCAGGGGCCCACTACGAGCAGTACTTC	CASSFSAGAHYEQYF
TRBJ2-5	few	-	TRBV12-5	TGTGCTAGTGGTCCGCCCGCAGGTTTAGAGACCCAGTACTTC	CASGPPAGLETQYF
TRBJ2-1	many	-	TRBV29-1	TGCAGCGTTTTCGACTCCCGCTCCTACAATGAGCAGTTCTTC	CSVFDSRSYNEQFF
TRBJ2-7	few	-	TRBV7-8	TGTGCCAGCAGCCCGGGGCCCTTCGAGCAGTACTTC	CASSPGPFEQYF
TRBJ2-1	-	TRBD2	TRBV7-6	TGTGCCAGCAGCCCAGGGGGGCCGGATAGCGGGAGGGCCATCTCCTACAATGAGCAGTTCTTC	CASSPGGPDSGRAISYNEQFF
TRBJ2-7	-	-	TRBV7-3	TGTGCCAGCAGCTTACCCCATAGCGAGCAGTACTTC	CASSLPHSEQYF
TRBJ2-7	-	TRBD1	TRBV20-1	TGCAGTGCTAGGACTCCGGGACAGGGGGTTCGGCAGTACTTC	CSARTPGQGVRQYF
TRBJ2-7	few	-	TRBV1	TGCACCAGCAGCCACTTCCACAGGGGGCGCGGGGACGAGCAGTACTTC	CTSSHFHRGRGDEQYF
TRBJ2-1	-	TRBD2	TRBV6-2/TRBV6-3	TGTGCCAGCAGTTACCCCGGGACTAGCGTCTACAATGAGCAGTTCTTC	CASSYPGTSVYNEQFF
TRBJ2-5	-	-	TRBV2	TGTGCCAGCAGTGATGCCAATCAAGAGACCCAGTACTTC	CASSDANQETQYF
TRBJ2-1	few	-	TRBV7-2	TGTGCCAGCAGCTTAGAAGGCAGGGGGGACAATGAGCAGTTCTTC	CASSLEGRGDNEQFF
TRBJ1-2	-	-	TRBV9	TGTGCCAGCAGCGTAGCTGGGTGGAGGGGGTCTACCGGCTACACCTTC	CASSVAGWRGSTGYTF
TRBJ2-2	-	TRBD2	TRBV15	TGTGCCACCAGCATGGGACTAGCGGGGATCACCGGGGAGCTGTTTTTT	CATSMGLAGITGELFF
TRBJ2-3	-	-	TRBV6-6	TGTGCCAGCCGTCCTCAGGGGCCAGATACGCAGTATTTT	CASRPQGPDTQYF
TRBJ1-4	few	-	TRBV12-3/TRBV12-4	TGTGCCAGCAGTTTAGGGGTGTCGAAAGAAAAACTGTTTTTT	CASSLGVSKEKLFF
TRBJ2-1	-	-	TRBV5-4	TGTGCCAGCAGCTGGTGGGGCGGGGCGTACAATGAGCAGTTCTTC	CASSWWGGAYNEQFF
TRBJ2-7	-	TRBD1	TRBV11-2	TGTGCCAGCAGCTTTTTCCGCCCGGGGCAGGGGGCTTTCTACGAGCAGTACTTC	CASSFFRPGQGAFYEQYF
TRBJ2-6	-	-	TRBV4-3	TGCGCCAGCAGCCAAGTAGAGGGTGGGGCCAACGTCCTGACTTTC	CASSQVEGGANVLTF
TRBJ2-6	few	TRBD1	TRBV7-6	TGTGCCAGCAGCTCCGCCCCCTCGGGGACAGGCTCTGGGGCCAACGTCCTGACTTTC	CASSSAPSGTGSGANVLTF
TRBJ2-7	many	-	TRBV6-4	TGTGCCAGCAGTGAGTGGGGGGGCGCGAAAATAGGCGAGCAGTACTTC	CASSEWGGAKIGEQYF
TRBJ2-2	-	-	TRBV29-1	TGCAGCGGAACCCCGGGAGACGGGGAGCTGTTTTTT	CSGTPGDGELFF
TRBJ1-2	few	-	TRBV29-1	TGCAGCGCCCCGGACAGCTATGGCTACACCTTC	CSAPDSYGYTF